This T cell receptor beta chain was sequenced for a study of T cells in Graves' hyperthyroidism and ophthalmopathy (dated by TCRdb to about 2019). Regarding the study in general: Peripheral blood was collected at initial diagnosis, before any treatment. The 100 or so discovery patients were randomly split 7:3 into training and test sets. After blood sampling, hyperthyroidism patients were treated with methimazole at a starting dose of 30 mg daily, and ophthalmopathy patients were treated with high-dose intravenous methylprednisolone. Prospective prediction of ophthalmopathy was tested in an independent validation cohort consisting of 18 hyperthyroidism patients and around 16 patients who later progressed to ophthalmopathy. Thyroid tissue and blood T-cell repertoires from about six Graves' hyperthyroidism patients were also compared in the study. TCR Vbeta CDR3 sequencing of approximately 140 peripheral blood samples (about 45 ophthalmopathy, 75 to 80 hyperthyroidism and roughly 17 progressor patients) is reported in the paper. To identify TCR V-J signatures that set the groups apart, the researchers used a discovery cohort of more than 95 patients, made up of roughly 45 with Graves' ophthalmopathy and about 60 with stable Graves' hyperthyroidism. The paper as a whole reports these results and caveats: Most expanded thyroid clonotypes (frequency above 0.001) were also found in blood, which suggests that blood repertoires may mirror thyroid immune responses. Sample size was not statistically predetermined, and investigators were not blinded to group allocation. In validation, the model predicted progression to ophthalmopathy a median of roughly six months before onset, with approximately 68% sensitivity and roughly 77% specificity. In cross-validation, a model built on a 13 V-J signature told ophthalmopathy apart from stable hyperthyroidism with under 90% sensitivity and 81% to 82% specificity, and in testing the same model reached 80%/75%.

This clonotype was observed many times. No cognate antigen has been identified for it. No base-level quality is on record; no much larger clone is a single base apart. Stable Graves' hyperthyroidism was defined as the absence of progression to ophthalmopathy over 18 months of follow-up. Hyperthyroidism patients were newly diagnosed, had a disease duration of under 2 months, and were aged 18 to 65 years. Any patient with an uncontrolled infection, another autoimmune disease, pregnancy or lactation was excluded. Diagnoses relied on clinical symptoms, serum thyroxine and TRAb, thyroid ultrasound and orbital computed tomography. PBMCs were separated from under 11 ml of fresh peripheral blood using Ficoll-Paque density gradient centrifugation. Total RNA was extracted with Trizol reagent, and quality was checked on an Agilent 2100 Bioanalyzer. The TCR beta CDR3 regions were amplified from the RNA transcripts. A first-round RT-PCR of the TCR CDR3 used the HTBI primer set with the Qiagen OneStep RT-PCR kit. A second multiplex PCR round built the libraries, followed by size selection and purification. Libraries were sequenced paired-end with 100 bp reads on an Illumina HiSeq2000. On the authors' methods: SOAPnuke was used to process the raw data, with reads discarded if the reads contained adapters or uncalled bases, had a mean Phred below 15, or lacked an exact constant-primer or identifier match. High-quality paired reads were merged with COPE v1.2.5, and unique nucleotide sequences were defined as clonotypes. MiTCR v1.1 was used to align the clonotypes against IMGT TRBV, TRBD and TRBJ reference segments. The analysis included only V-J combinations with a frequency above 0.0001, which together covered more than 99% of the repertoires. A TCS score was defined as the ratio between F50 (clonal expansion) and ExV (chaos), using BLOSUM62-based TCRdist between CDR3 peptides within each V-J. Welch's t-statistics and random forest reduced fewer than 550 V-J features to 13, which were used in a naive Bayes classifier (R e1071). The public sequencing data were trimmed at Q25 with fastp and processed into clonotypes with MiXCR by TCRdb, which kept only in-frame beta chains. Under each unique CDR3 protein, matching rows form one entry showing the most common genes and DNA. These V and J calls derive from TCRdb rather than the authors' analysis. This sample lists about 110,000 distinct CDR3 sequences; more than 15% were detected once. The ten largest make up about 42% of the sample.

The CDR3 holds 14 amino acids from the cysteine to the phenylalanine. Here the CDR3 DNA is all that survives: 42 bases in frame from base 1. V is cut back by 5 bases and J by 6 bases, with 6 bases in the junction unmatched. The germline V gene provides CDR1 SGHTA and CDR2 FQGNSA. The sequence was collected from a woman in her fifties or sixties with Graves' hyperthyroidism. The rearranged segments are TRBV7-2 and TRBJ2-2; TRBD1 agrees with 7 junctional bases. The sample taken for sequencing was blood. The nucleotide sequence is TGTGCCAGCAGCACTGACAGGGTCTCCGGGGAGCTGTTTTTT. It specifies CASSTDRVSGELFF.